The next 31 T cell receptor beta chains were all read from a single sample in a study of cytomegalovirus exposure and HLA in healthy donors. 60 Vbeta and 13 Jbeta primers were used in PCR. TCRdb's copy holds only in-frame clones and misses some; the assay was immunoSEQ multiplex PCR. The data show 100,000 to 150,000 clones, with 80% to 90% seen just once and approximately 3% held by the top ten. Sequenced input: PBMCs. Receptors originate from a woman aged 18-35 years in good health and CMV-seropositive.

This clone was seen only once. V usage is TRBV12-5 and J usage is TRBJ2-7, with D possibly being TRBD1 (6 bases). V lost 1 base to trimming and J lost 3 bases, with 13 bases between them. The CDR3 totals 15 residues. The germline V gene encodes CDR1 LGHNT and CDR2 FRNRAP. The CDR3 DNA reads TGTGCTAGTGGTTTGGGGGACACGTCCAACTACGAGCAGTACTTC. Encoded protein: CASGLGDTSNYEQYF.

The table lists this clone with a count of one. This chain joins TRBV5-1 and TRBJ2-1; 11 bases match TRBD1. The CDR3 sequence is 15 residues long. The V and J ends lost 5 bases and 6 bases, in that order; junction bases with no gene match: 7. Germline V gene lookup returns CDR1 SGHRS and CDR2 YFSETQ. The CDR3 bases are TGCGCCAGCAGGTCAGGACAGGGGGCGGTCAATGAGCAGTTCTTC. It yields the protein CASRSGQGAVNEQFF.

CDR3 region: CASSLGFTDTQYF. CDR3 nucleotide sequence: TGTGCCAGCAGCTTGGGCTTCACAGATACGCAGTATTTT. The genes are TRBV7-3 and TRBJ2-3; D not resolved. CDR1 and CDR2 from the germline V gene are SGHTA and FQGTGA. There are 13 residues in the CDR3. V was clipped by 3 bases and J by 2 bases, with 6 bases between them.

This sequence joins TRBV5-4 and TRBJ2-3; tentatively, D is TRBD1 (8 bases). The germline CDR1 and CDR2 sequences are SGHNT and YYREEE (reference sequence). The CDR3 runs 15 residues. V was shortened by 2 bases and J by 3 bases, with 13 bases between the two germline ends. The CDR3 is CASSLQQGGTDTQYF. For the CDR3, the DNA is TGTGCCAGCAGCTTACAACAGGGGGGGACAGATACGCAGTATTTT.

This chain connects TRBV7-6 to TRBJ1-2; 10 positions agree with TRBD1. The CDR3 length is 18 residues. Germline V lookup: CDR1 SGHVS, CDR2 FNYEAQ. The ends lost 1 base at V and 7 bases at J; junction bases unmatched: 15. As DNA, the CDR3 is TGTGCCAGCAGCTTAGGTGGGACAGGGGAGGGTCGGCTATCTGGCTACACCTTC. This codes for CASSLGGTGEGRLSGYTF.

Turning to this clone: At one of its ends the junction is not consistent with the germline gene, which may arise from a read error. The chain recombines TRBV7-7 with TRBJ1-4; the D gene is possibly TRBD1 (6 bases). Germline CDR1 reads SSHAT; CDR2 reads FNYEAQ (reference sequence). The length of the CDR3 is 17 residues. The CDR3 DNA reads as TGTGCTAGCAGCCAAAGGCAGGGGTGCTCGTCTAATGAAAAACTGTTTTTT. This translates into CASSQRQGCSSNEKLFF.

Only one count was recorded for this clone. The V call is TRBV4-2, the J call TRBJ1-1; 7 bases align to TRBD1. The V and J ends lost 0 bases and 5 bases, in that order; junction bases with no gene match: 3. Germline CDR1 LGHNA, CDR2 YNFKEQ. There are 14 residues in the CDR3. Written as DNA, the CDR3 is TGTGCCAGCAGCCAAGAGGCAGGGGGGACTGAAGCTTTCTTT. This sequence encodes CASSQEAGGTEAFF.

The chain recombines TRBV4-1 with TRBJ2-7; unclear D gene. The CDR3 contains 14 residues. Germline V gene data show CDR1 as MGHRA and CDR2 as YSYEKL. With 0 bases removed from V and 0 bases from J, the gap between germline ends came to 6 bases. This chain's CDR3 is CASSQDRFSYEQYF. The CDR3 DNA reads as TGCGCCAGCAGCCAAGACAGGTTCTCCTACGAGCAGTACTTC.

The chain uses TRBV7-6 and TRBJ2-3; TRBD2 aligns across 15 bases. The length of the CDR3 is 21 residues. Germline V gene data show CDR1 as SGHVS and CDR2 as FNYEAQ. After removal of 3 bases from V and 3 bases from J, the junction contained 16 bases not matched to a gene. In DNA, the CDR3 is TGTGCCAGCAGCTTTAGGCCGAACGGACTAGCGGGGGGGCCGGGGACAGATACGCAGTATTTT. Protein: CASSFRPNGLAGGPGTDTQYF.

Only a few counts were recorded for this clone. The V gene is TRBV6-4, the J gene TRBJ1-1; TRBD1 aligns across 7 bases. V was clipped by 8 bases and J by 1 base; unmatched bases: 7. This CDR3 spans 14 amino acids. In germline, CDR1 is MRHNA, CDR2 SNTAGT. The CDR3 DNA is TGTGCCAGCCGAAGACAGGGAGAGAACACTGAAGCTTTCTTT. It is translated as CASRRQGENTEAFF.

The V and J genes are TRBV4-1 and TRBJ2-2; 8 positions match TRBD2. J lost 6 bases, V lost 6 bases, and 3 bases had no gene match. Germline loops: CDR1 MGHRA, CDR2 YSYEKL. CDR3 length equals 13 residues. CDR3 in DNA: TGCGCCAGCAGTCCGACTAGCGCCGGGGAGCTGTTTTTT. This gives the protein CASSPTSAGELFF.

The V and J genes are TRBV5-4 and TRBJ2-5, with 11 bases that match TRBD2. The V segment lost 0 bases and the J segment 5 bases; nucleotides outside the gene matches: 9. CDR1 is SGHNT, CDR2 YYREEE, per germline (reference sequence). This CDR3 is 17 amino acids long. This CDR3 reads CASSLDGLAGDWETQYF. The CDR3 DNA reads as TGTGCCAGCAGCTTGGATGGACTAGCGGGTGATTGGGAGACCCAGTACTTC.

CDR3 DNA: TGTGCCAGCAGTTTTAGGGGGACCACAGATACGCAGTATTTT. Amino acids: CASSFRGTTDTQYF. The V call is TRBV28, the J call TRBJ2-3, with D tentatively TRBD1 (6 bases). The ends were cut back, 3 bases at V and 2 bases at J, with 9 bases in the middle. This CDR3 comprises 14 residues. Germline loops: CDR1 MDHEN, CDR2 SYDVKM.

This sequence joins TRBV6-5 and TRBJ2-3; D may be TRBD2 (5 bases). Germline V gene sequence: CDR1 MNHEY, CDR2 SVGAGI. This CDR3 region has 15 residues. V was shortened by 5 bases and J by 0 bases, with 12 bases between the two germline ends. DNA for the CDR3: TGTGCCAGCAGTCACGGGGTTACTAGCACAGATACGCAGTATTTT. Protein: CASSHGVTSTDTQYF.

The chain recombines TRBV7-8 with TRBJ2-5, with D perhaps TRBD2 (7 bases). Germline CDR1 is SGHVS and CDR2 is FQNEAQ. The CDR3 is 15 amino acids. Trimming removed 5 bases at V and 2 bases at J, with 15 bases between. Here the CDR3 reads CASSGGGGKQETQYF. The CDR3 DNA sequence: TGTGCCAGCAGCGGGGGAGGGGGGAAGCAAGAGACCCAGTACTTC. Combining the CDR3 with reference TRBV7-8 and TRBJ2-5 gives the whole variable domain GAGVSQSPRYKVAKRGQDVALRCDPISGHVSLFWYQQALGQGPEFLTYFQNEAQLDKSGLPSDRFFAERPEGSVSTLKIQRTQQEDSAVYLCASSGGGGKQETQYFGPGTRLLVL.

This chain links TRBV6-5 with TRBJ2-3; 8 bases match TRBD1. Per the germline V gene, CDR1 is MNHEY and CDR2 is SVGAGI. The CDR3 length is 15 residues. The V and J ends lost 6 bases and 6 bases, in that order; junction bases with no gene match: 11. The CDR3 spells CASSLGTGRDDTQYF. The CDR3 bases are TGTGCCAGCAGCCTCGGGACAGGTCGGGATGATACGCAGTATTTT.

The rearrangement joins TRBV28 to TRBJ1-4, with D maybe TRBD1 (5 bases). Deletions cut 2 bases from V and 8 bases from J, with 12 bases between. Germline V gives CDR1 MDHEN, CDR2 SYDVKM. CDR3 length equals 14 residues. The CDR3 region has the DNA TGTGCCAGCAGTTTAAGGACAAGTAGGGAAAAACTGTTTTTT. Translating gives CASSLRTSREKLFF. Drawing the rest from reference TRBV28 and TRBJ1-4, the complete variable domain is DVKVTQSSRYLVKRTGEKVFLECVQDMDHENMFWYRQDPGLGLRLIYFSYDVKMKEKGDIPEGYSVSREKKERFSLILESASTNQTSMYLCASSLRTSREKLFFGSGTQLSVL.

J is TRBJ2-7 and V is TRBV27; TRBD2 aligns across 12 bases. Looked up from germline, CDR1 is MNHEY and CDR2 is SMNVEV (reference sequence). This CDR3 region has 15 residues. The V segment lost 4 bases and the J segment 2 bases; nucleotides outside the gene matches: 3. The chain's CDR3 is CASSYTSGGTYEQYF. CDR3 nucleotide sequence: TGTGCCAGCAGTTACACTAGCGGGGGGACCTACGAGCAGTACTTC.

This chain links TRBV11-2 with TRBJ2-3; 8 bases align to TRBD2. V gave up 5 bases and J gave up 2 bases; unmatched junction bases: 9. Germline V gene lookup returns CDR1 SGHAT and CDR2 FQNNGV. This CDR3 has 16 amino acids. The CDR3 sequence: CASSRGGGPITDTQYF. The CDR3 coding sequence is TGTGCCAGCAGCCGGGGGGGCGGCCCCATCACAGATACGCAGTATTTT.

The chain employs TRBV5-4 and TRBJ2-1, with TRBD2 identical over 12 bases. The germline V gene has CDR1 SGHNT and CDR2 YYREEE (reference sequence). The CDR3 length is 16 residues. V gave up 5 bases and J gave up 7 bases; unmatched junction bases: 10. CDR3 sequence reads: CASRAPLAGGRNEQFF. CDR3 DNA sequence: TGTGCCAGCAGGGCCCCGCTAGCGGGGGGGCGTAATGAGCAGTTCTTC. The full variable domain, rest sourced from reference TRBV5-4 and TRBJ2-1, is ETGVTQSPTHLIKTRGQQVTLRCSSQSGHNTVSWYQQALGQGPQFIFQYYREEENGRGNFPPRFSGLQFPNYSSELNVNALELDDSALYLCASRAPLAGGRNEQFFGPGTRLTVL.

This clone was counted a single time. The chain combines TRBV30 with TRBJ1-6, with 8 bases that match TRBD1. Germline V gene data show CDR1 as GTSNPN and CDR2 as SVGIG (reference sequence). J gave up 9 bases and V 6 bases, and 10 bases lay outside the gene matches. There are 14 residues in the CDR3. DNA of the CDR3: TGTGCCTGCCTCAGGGGGCTCAGGGGTTCACCCCTCCACTTT. Amino acids: CACLRGLRGSPLHF. The complete variable domain, with remaining parts taken from reference TRBV30 and TRBJ1-6, reads SQTIHQWPATLVQPVGSPLSLECTVEGTSNPNLYWYRQAAGRGLQLLFYSVGIGQISSEVPQNLSASRPQDRQFILSSKKLLLSDSGFYLCACLRGLRGSPLHFGNGTRLTVT.

This clone appeared a few times. The chain uses TRBV9 and TRBJ2-3; D gene ambiguous. This CDR3 contains 14 residues. The V gene lost 2 bases and the J gene lost 2 bases, with 9 bases spanning the gap. Germline loops: CDR1 SGDLS, CDR2 YYNGEE. CDR3 sequence reads: CASSVLDVTDTQYF. DNA of the CDR3: TGTGCCAGCAGCGTTCTAGATGTCACAGATACGCAGTATTTT.

The rearrangement joins TRBV5-1 to TRBJ2-6; tentative D call: TRBD1 (6 bases). V lost 1 base to trimming and J lost 3 bases, with 14 bases between them. CDR1 and CDR2 (germline): SGHRS, YFSETQ. The CDR3 is 17 residues long. CDR3 sequence reads: CASSLLDSPFGANVLTF. DNA for the CDR3: TGCGCCAGCAGCTTGTTGGACAGTCCATTTGGGGCCAACGTCCTGACTTTC.

The gene calls are TRBV2 and TRBJ2-7, with D hard to call. The CDR3 extends over 11 amino acids. Per germline, CDR1 SNHLY and CDR2 FYNNEI. Trimming stripped 6 bases from V and 0 bases from J, with 3 bases between. CDR3 sequence reads: CASSNSYEQYF. The CDR3 nucleotides are TGTGCCAGCAGCAACTCCTACGAGCAGTACTTC.

The table lists this clone with a few counts. The genes are TRBV27 and TRBJ1-2, with TRBD1 identical over 11 bases. CDR1 is MNHEY and CDR2 is SMNVEV in the germline V gene (reference sequence). The CDR3 consists of 15 residues. Trimming at V came to 2 bases and at J to 3 bases, leaving 2 bases not matched to a gene. The CDR3 sequence is CASSLGQGAYYGYTF. CDR3 sequence (DNA): TGTGCCAGCAGTTTAGGACAGGGGGCGTACTATGGCTACACCTTC.

The gene calls are TRBV30 and TRBJ2-3; maybe TRBD2 (5 bases). CDR1 and CDR2 from the germline V gene are GTSNPN and SVGIG (reference sequence). CDR3 length: 16 amino acids. V lost 0 bases and J lost 1, with 14 bases in between. The CDR3 nucleotides are TGTGCCTGGAGTGTAGGAGTGGTCGGGGGCACAGATACGCAGTATTTT. Its protein is CAWSVGVVGGTDTQYF.

The chain is built from TRBV7-6 and TRBJ2-3, with 8 bases matching TRBD2. CDR3 length: 13 amino acids. Germline loops: CDR1 SGHVS, CDR2 FNYEAQ. The V segment lost 1 base and the J segment 6 bases; nucleotides outside the gene matches: 0. CDR3 sequence reads: CASSLGLADTQYF. As DNA, the CDR3 is TGTGCCAGCAGCTTAGGACTAGCGGATACGCAGTATTTT.

The chain links TRBV18 to TRBJ1-5; D is perhaps TRBD1 (6 bases). The CDR3 loop spans 15 amino acids. Germline loops: CDR1 KGHSH, CDR2 LQKENI. V lost 8 bases and J lost 1, with 15 bases in between. CDR3: CASAGDTTSNQPQHF. DNA of the CDR3: TGTGCCAGCGCAGGGGACACTACGAGCAATCAGCCCCAGCATTTT. Full variable domain (outside the CDR3, taken from reference TRBV18 and TRBJ1-5): NAGVMQNPRHLVRRRGQEARLRCSPMKGHSHVYWYRQLPEEGLKFMVYLQKENIIDESGMPKERFSAEFPKEGPSILRIQQVVRGDSAAYFCASAGDTTSNQPQHFGDGTRLSIL.

The chain links TRBV10-1 to TRBJ1-1; 9 nucleotides align to TRBD1. Germline CDR1 WNHNN, CDR2 SYGVQD (reference sequence). V lost 8 bases, J lost 1 base, and 2 bases stayed unmatched. The CDR3 runs to 13 residues. The CDR3 loop is CASRTGANTEAFF. The DNA of the CDR3 is TGCGCCAGCCGGACAGGGGCGAACACTGAAGCTTTCTTT.

The chain employs TRBV6-6 and TRBJ1-5; a possible D gene is TRBD1 (6 bases). The CDR3 loop spans 16 amino acids. Trimming left V 0 bases short and J 4 bases short, with 13 bases between. Germline CDR1 is MNHNY and CDR2 is SVGAGI (reference sequence). Here the CDR3 reads CASSYSLQGTNQPQHF. The CDR3 bases are TGTGCCAGCAGTTACTCATTACAGGGTACAAATCAGCCCCAGCATTTT.

The V call is TRBV6-5, the J call TRBJ1-5, with a possible D match to TRBD1 (6 bases). The CDR3 length is 15 residues. CDR1 is MNHEY, CDR2 SVGAGI, per germline. V was cut by 8 bases and J by 4 bases, with 18 bases left in between. The CDR3 is CASGGHYLSNQPQHF. The CDR3 bases are TGTGCCAGCGGGGGACACTACCTTAGTAATCAGCCCCAGCATTTT.